The 2 T cell receptor beta chains listed next were all sequenced from one sample in a study of response to subunit inactivated influenza vaccine. TCRdb fed the RT-PCR reads into MiXCR, producing one record per CDR3 protein. The data show 550,000 to 800,000 distinct CDR3 sequences, with about a sixth seen just once and around a tenth held by the top ten. The sequencing used PBMCs from blood, collected 12 days after vaccination. Every receptor here comes from a man in his fifties who received an inactivated influenza vaccine.

At least ten counts were recorded for this clonotype. The rearrangement uses TRBV12-3 or TRBV12-4 and TRBJ1-2; tentative D call: TRBD1 (6 bases). CDR3 size: 16 residues. Trimming took 4 bases from V and 4 from J, leaving 19 bases between them. CDR3 DNA sequence: TGTGCCAGCAGTTCCGGGACACTATCAGTTCGCTATGGCTACACCTTC. Protein sequence: CASSSGTLSVRYGYTF.

The gene calls are TRBV4-1 and TRBJ2-2, with 10 bases matching TRBD1. The V gene's germline CDR1 is MGHRA and CDR2 YSYEKL. This CDR3 spans 16 amino acids. V trimming: 4 bases; J trimming: 5 bases; junction bases outside the gene matches: 7. The CDR3 loop reads CASSLSGTGDTGELFF. For the CDR3, the DNA is TGCGCCAGCAGCCTTTCCGGGACAGGGGATACCGGGGAGCTGTTTTTT.